Listed below are T cell receptor beta chains from one sample, sequenced in a study of T cells in Graves' hyperthyroidism and ophthalmopathy. TCRdb reanalysed the multiplex PCR reads using MiXCR and keeps one entry per CDR3 protein. The sample has approximately 420,000 distinct CDR3 sequences, 12% to 15% seen once. The source material was blood. All receptors come from a woman between 18 and 29 years old with Graves' hyperthyroidism. CDR3s include the opening cysteine and the closing phenylalanine or tryptophan. Each record gives: J gene, V gene, D gene, clone size, CDR3 DNA, CDR3 protein. A D gene is named only where the DNA matches it firmly. Expanded clones get a size class; other rows say once, few or many, or leave the size out.

j_call: TRBJ2-1
v_call: TRBV29-1
d_call: .
clone_size: many
cdr3_nt: TGCAGCGTTGTCAGGGACAATGAGCAGTTCTTC
cdr3_aa: CSVVRDNEQFF

j_call: TRBJ2-3
v_call: TRBV30
d_call: .
clone_size: many
cdr3_nt: TGTGCCTGGAGGGTATTTGGTGGGGGAGATACGCAGTATTTT
cdr3_aa: CAWRVFGGGDTQYF

j_call: TRBJ2-3
v_call: TRBV20-1
d_call: TRBD2
clone_size: many
cdr3_nt: TGCAGTGCTAGAGATCTGGCGACTAGCGGGAGGGTAGATACGCAGTATTTT
cdr3_aa: CSARDLATSGRVDTQYF

j_call: TRBJ1-5
v_call: TRBV6-5
d_call: .
clone_size: .
cdr3_nt: TGTGCCAGCAGTTACTCGAGGGATAGCAATCAGCCCCAGCATTTT
cdr3_aa: CASSYSRDSNQPQHF

j_call: TRBJ1-2
v_call: TRBV12-3/TRBV12-4
d_call: .
clone_size: .
cdr3_nt: TGTGCCAGCAGTCGGTATGCGGGGGAAGGATACACCTTC
cdr3_aa: CASSRYAGEGYTF

j_call: TRBJ2-7
v_call: TRBV13
d_call: .
clone_size: few
cdr3_nt: TGTGCCAGCAGCCCAATGGACAAAGCCTACGAGCAGTACTTC
cdr3_aa: CASSPMDKAYEQYF

j_call: TRBJ2-6
v_call: TRBV12-3/TRBV12-4
d_call: .
clone_size: many
cdr3_nt: TGTGCCAGCAGGATAGCGGATCTCTCTGGGGCCAACGTCCTGACTTTC
cdr3_aa: CASRIADLSGANVLTF

j_call: TRBJ2-2
v_call: TRBV28
d_call: .
clone_size: few
cdr3_nt: TGTGCCAGCAGTTCTATAGCGCAGGGCACCGGGGAGCTGTTTTTT
cdr3_aa: CASSSIAQGTGELFF

j_call: TRBJ1-2
v_call: TRBV14
d_call: .
clone_size: many
cdr3_nt: TGTGCCAGCAGCCATACGGGGCGCTATGGCTACACCTTC
cdr3_aa: CASSHTGRYGYTF

j_call: TRBJ2-3
v_call: TRBV14
d_call: TRBD2
clone_size: .
cdr3_nt: TGTGCCAGCAGCCAGAATAGCGGGATCGGCACAGATACGCAGTATTTT
cdr3_aa: CASSQNSGIGTDTQYF

j_call: TRBJ1-5
v_call: TRBV9
d_call: .
clone_size: .
cdr3_nt: TGTGCCAGCAGCAGCCGCGGGGGTCCGAATCAGCCCCAGCATTTT
cdr3_aa: CASSSRGGPNQPQHF

j_call: TRBJ2-5
v_call: TRBV7-2
d_call: TRBD2
clone_size: many
cdr3_nt: TGTGCCAGCAGCTCATGGACTAGCGGCCAAGAGACCCAGTACTTC
cdr3_aa: CASSSWTSGQETQYF

j_call: TRBJ2-7
v_call: TRBV15
d_call: TRBD2
clone_size: many
cdr3_nt: TGTGCCACCAGCAGGGGACTAGTCGGTTACGAGCAGTACTTC
cdr3_aa: CATSRGLVGYEQYF

j_call: TRBJ1-2
v_call: TRBV6-1
d_call: TRBD1
clone_size: many
cdr3_nt: TGTGCCAGCAACATGGGACAGTTCTATGGCTACACCTTC
cdr3_aa: CASNMGQFYGYTF

j_call: TRBJ2-5
v_call: TRBV19
d_call: TRBD2
clone_size: .
cdr3_nt: TGTGCCAGTAGTCCCAGACTAGCGGGAGCCCCAGGGACCCAGTACTTC
cdr3_aa: CASSPRLAGAPGTQYF

j_call: TRBJ2-5
v_call: TRBV12-3/TRBV12-4
d_call: TRBD1
clone_size: many
cdr3_nt: TGTGCCAGCAGTCAAACAGGGGGAAAGGAGACCCAGTACTTC
cdr3_aa: CASSQTGGKETQYF

j_call: TRBJ2-1
v_call: TRBV6-1
d_call: TRBD2
clone_size: .
cdr3_nt: TGTGCCAGCAGTATAGGACTAGCGAAGTACAATGAGCAGTTCTTC
cdr3_aa: CASSIGLAKYNEQFF

j_call: TRBJ2-3
v_call: TRBV2
d_call: .
clone_size: many
cdr3_nt: TGTGCCAGCAGCGGGATCACAGATACGCAGTATTTT
cdr3_aa: CASSGITDTQYF

j_call: TRBJ2-7
v_call: TRBV28
d_call: .
clone_size: many
cdr3_nt: TGTGCCAGCAGTTTCCGCGAGGGCGGCTACGAGCAGTACTTC
cdr3_aa: CASSFREGGYEQYF

j_call: TRBJ2-4
v_call: TRBV19
d_call: .
clone_size: .
cdr3_nt: TGTGCCAGTAGTAGTGGAGGGGGTGACGCCATTCAGTACTTC
cdr3_aa: CASSSGGGDAIQYF

j_call: TRBJ2-4
v_call: TRBV12-3/TRBV12-4
d_call: .
clone_size: few
cdr3_nt: TGTGCCAGCAGTCGGACGCCAAACATTCAGCACTTC
cdr3_aa: CASSRTPNIQHF

j_call: TRBJ2-1
v_call: TRBV6-1
d_call: .
clone_size: many
cdr3_nt: TGTGCCAGCAGTGGCAGTAGCTCCTACAATGAGCAGTTCTTC
cdr3_aa: CASSGSSSYNEQFF

j_call: TRBJ1-5
v_call: TRBV6-2/TRBV6-3
d_call: .
clone_size: many
cdr3_nt: TGTGCCAGCAGTATCGAGTACAATCAGCCCCAGCATTTT
cdr3_aa: CASSIEYNQPQHF

j_call: TRBJ2-3
v_call: TRBV10-3
d_call: .
clone_size: many
cdr3_nt: TGTGCCATCAGTGCTATGGCCGTCACAGATACGCAGTATTTT
cdr3_aa: CAISAMAVTDTQYF

j_call: TRBJ1-1
v_call: TRBV27
d_call: .
clone_size: many
cdr3_nt: TGTGCCAGCAGGACCAGGGGCAAGACCACTGAAGCTTTCTTT
cdr3_aa: CASRTRGKTTEAFF

j_call: TRBJ1-1
v_call: TRBV5-5
d_call: TRBD1
clone_size: many
cdr3_nt: TGTGCCAGCAGCTTGGAGGACAGGTCCCCGCATATGACTGAAGCTTTCTTT
cdr3_aa: CASSLEDRSPHMTEAFF

j_call: TRBJ1-2
v_call: TRBV28
d_call: .
clone_size: many
cdr3_nt: TGTGCCAGCAGTTTAGTCAGGGGCCCGGGCTACACCTTC
cdr3_aa: CASSLVRGPGYTF

j_call: TRBJ1-6
v_call: TRBV11-2
d_call: .
clone_size: .
cdr3_nt: TGTGCCAGCAGCCAAGGGGGGGATTCACCCCTCCACTTT
cdr3_aa: CASSQGGDSPLHF

j_call: TRBJ2-5
v_call: TRBV7-9
d_call: TRBD1
clone_size: many
cdr3_nt: TGTGCCAGCAGCCTCCGGGACAGGGGGCAGGAGACCCAGTACTTC
cdr3_aa: CASSLRDRGQETQYF

j_call: TRBJ2-1
v_call: TRBV12-3/TRBV12-4
d_call: TRBD1
clone_size: many
cdr3_nt: TGTGCCAGCAGTTACCCCCAGGGGGTCAGCTCCTACAATGAGCAGTTCTTC
cdr3_aa: CASSYPQGVSSYNEQFF

j_call: TRBJ2-6
v_call: TRBV5-1
d_call: TRBD2
clone_size: .
cdr3_nt: TGCGCCAGCAGCGCGGGACTAGCGGCAGGTGCTGGGGCCAACGTCCTGACTTTC
cdr3_aa: CASSAGLAAGAGANVLTF

j_call: TRBJ1-4
v_call: TRBV10-3
d_call: .
clone_size: many
cdr3_nt: TGTGCCACGAACCGGCAGGGGAGGGATGAAAAACTGTTTTTT
cdr3_aa: CATNRQGRDEKLFF

j_call: TRBJ1-3
v_call: TRBV9
d_call: .
clone_size: .
cdr3_nt: TGTGCCAGCAGCGTAGCTGGGGCGGCGAGCTCTGGAAACACCATATATTTT
cdr3_aa: CASSVAGAASSGNTIYF

j_call: TRBJ1-5
v_call: TRBV6-1
d_call: .
clone_size: .
cdr3_nt: TGTGCCAGCAGCGGTCATAGCAATCAGCCCCAGCATTTT
cdr3_aa: CASSGHSNQPQHF

j_call: TRBJ1-1
v_call: TRBV27
d_call: .
clone_size: few
cdr3_nt: TGTGCCAGCAGTTTAATGGGGGGGCCCACTGAAGCTTTCTTT
cdr3_aa: CASSLMGGPTEAFF

j_call: TRBJ1-2
v_call: TRBV7-9
d_call: .
clone_size: many
cdr3_nt: TGTGCCAGCGATTCAGGCTATGGCTACACCTTC
cdr3_aa: CASDSGYGYTF

j_call: TRBJ1-3
v_call: TRBV11-2
d_call: TRBD1
clone_size: .
cdr3_nt: TGTGCCAGCAGCTTGTGGGACAGGGGTAAAAGCTCTGGAAACACCATATATTTT
cdr3_aa: CASSLWDRGKSSGNTIYF

j_call: TRBJ1-1
v_call: TRBV28
d_call: .
clone_size: many
cdr3_nt: TGTGCCAGCAGTTTGAGGGACACTGAAGCTTTCTTT
cdr3_aa: CASSLRDTEAFF

j_call: TRBJ2-4
v_call: TRBV12-3/TRBV12-4
d_call: TRBD2
clone_size: .
cdr3_nt: TGTGCCAGCAGTCCTACAGGGACTAGCGGGAGAGTTGACATTCAGTACTTC
cdr3_aa: CASSPTGTSGRVDIQYF

j_call: TRBJ2-3
v_call: TRBV29-1
d_call: TRBD2
clone_size: .
cdr3_nt: TGCAGCGTTGAAAGCGGGAGTAGCACAGATACGCAGTATTTT
cdr3_aa: CSVESGSSTDTQYF

j_call: TRBJ2-1
v_call: TRBV19
d_call: .
clone_size: .
cdr3_nt: TGTGCCAGTAGTTCAAAGCGGAACTCCTACAATGAGCAGTTCTTC
cdr3_aa: CASSSKRNSYNEQFF

j_call: TRBJ2-7
v_call: TRBV10-2
d_call: TRBD1
clone_size: few
cdr3_nt: TGCGCCAGCAGTCCCCAAACCGGGACAGGGTCCTACGAGCAGTACTTC
cdr3_aa: CASSPQTGTGSYEQYF

j_call: TRBJ1-1
v_call: TRBV11-3
d_call: .
clone_size: many
cdr3_nt: TGTGCCAGCAGCTTAAGACGGGACACTGAAGCTTTCTTT
cdr3_aa: CASSLRRDTEAFF

j_call: TRBJ1-2
v_call: TRBV6-1
d_call: .
clone_size: many
cdr3_nt: TGTGCCAGCAGTGCCGGGAAGCTGTATGGCTACACCTTC
cdr3_aa: CASSAGKLYGYTF

j_call: TRBJ1-2
v_call: TRBV9
d_call: .
clone_size: .
cdr3_nt: TGTGCCAGCAGTGAATTAGGGGGTGGCTACACCTTC
cdr3_aa: CASSELGGGYTF